This T cell receptor beta chain was retrieved from a study of blood T cells in healthy people across ages. This clonotype occurred a few times. The CDR3 length is 16 residues. The ends lost 5 bases at V and 7 bases at J; junction bases unmatched: 10. Per the germline V gene, CDR1 is LNHNV and CDR2 is YYDKDF (reference sequence). Isolated PBMCs totaled at least 7 million in each sample. It was with a sample-barcoded 5' primer and a J-beta primer mix that a second PCR of roughly 7 to 12 cycles was run. Every cDNA molecule carried a tag from a template-switch adaptor bearing 12 random nucleotides. TCRdb reanalysed the 5' RACE reads using MiXCR and keeps one entry per CDR3 protein. The sample holds around 800,000 distinct CDR3 sequences; about half are singletons and the top ten take around 18%.

The chain has TRBV15 and TRBJ2-1; 11 bases fit TRBD2. This TCR came from an elderly man in good health. The sample was blood. CDR3 sequence: CATSARLAGTANEQFF. The CDR3 coding sequence is TGTGCCACCAGCGCCCGACTAGCGGGAACAGCTAATGAGCAGTTCTTC.